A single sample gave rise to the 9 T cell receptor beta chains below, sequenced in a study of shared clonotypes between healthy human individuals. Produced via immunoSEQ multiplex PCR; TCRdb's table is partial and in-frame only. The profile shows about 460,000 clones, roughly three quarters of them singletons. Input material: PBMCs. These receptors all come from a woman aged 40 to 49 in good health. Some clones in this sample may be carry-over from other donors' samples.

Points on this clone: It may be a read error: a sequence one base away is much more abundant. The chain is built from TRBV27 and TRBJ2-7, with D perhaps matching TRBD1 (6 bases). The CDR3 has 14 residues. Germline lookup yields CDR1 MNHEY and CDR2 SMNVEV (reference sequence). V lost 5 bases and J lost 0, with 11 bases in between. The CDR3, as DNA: TGTGCCAGCAGTCTCCTACAGGGCTCCTACGAGCAGTACTTC. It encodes CASSLLQGSYEQYF.

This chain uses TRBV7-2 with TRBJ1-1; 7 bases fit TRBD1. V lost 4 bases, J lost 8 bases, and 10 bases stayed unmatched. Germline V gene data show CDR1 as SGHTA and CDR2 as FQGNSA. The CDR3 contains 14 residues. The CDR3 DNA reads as TGTGCCAGCAGCTCCCAAGGGGGCGCAGGCGAAGCTTTCTTT. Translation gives CASSSQGGAGEAFF.

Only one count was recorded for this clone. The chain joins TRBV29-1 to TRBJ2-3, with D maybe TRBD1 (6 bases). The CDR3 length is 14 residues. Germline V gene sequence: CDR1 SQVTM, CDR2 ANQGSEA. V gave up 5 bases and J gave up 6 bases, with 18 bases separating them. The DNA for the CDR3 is TGCAGCGTTCACCCGCAGGGGCCGGAGGATACGCAGTATTTT. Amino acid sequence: CSVHPQGPEDTQYF.

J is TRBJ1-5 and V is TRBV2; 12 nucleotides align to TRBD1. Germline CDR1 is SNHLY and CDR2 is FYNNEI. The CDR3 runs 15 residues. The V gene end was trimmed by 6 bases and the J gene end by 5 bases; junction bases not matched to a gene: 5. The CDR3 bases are TGTGCCAGCAGCGGGACAGGGGGCGCTTATCAGCCCCAGCATTTT. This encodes CASSGTGGAYQPQHF.

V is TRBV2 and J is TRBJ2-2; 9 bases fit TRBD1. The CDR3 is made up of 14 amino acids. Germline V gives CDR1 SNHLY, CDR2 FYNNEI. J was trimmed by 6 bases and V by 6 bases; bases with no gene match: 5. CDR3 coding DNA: TGTGCCAGCAGCGGGACAGGGAGGGCCGGGGAGCTGTTTTTT. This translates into CASSGTGRAGELFF.

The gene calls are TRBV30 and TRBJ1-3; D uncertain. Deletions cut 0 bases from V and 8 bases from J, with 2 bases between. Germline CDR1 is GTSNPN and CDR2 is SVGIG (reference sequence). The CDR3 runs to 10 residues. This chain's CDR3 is CAWSVDTIYF. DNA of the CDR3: TGTGCCTGGAGTGTTGACACCATATATTTT.

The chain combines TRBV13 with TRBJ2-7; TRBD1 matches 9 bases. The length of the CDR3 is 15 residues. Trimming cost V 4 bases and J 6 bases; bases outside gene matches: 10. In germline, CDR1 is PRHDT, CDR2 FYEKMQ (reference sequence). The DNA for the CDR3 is TGTGCCAGCAGCTCTCAGGGACAGGGTAACGGCGAGCAGTACTTC. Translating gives CASSSQGQGNGEQYF. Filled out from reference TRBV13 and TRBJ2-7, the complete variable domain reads AAGVIQSPRHLIKEKRETATLKCYPIPRHDTVYWYQQGPGQDPQFLISFYEKMQSDKGSIPDRFSAQQFSDYHSELNMSSLELGDSALYFCASSSQGQGNGEQYFGPGTRLTVT.

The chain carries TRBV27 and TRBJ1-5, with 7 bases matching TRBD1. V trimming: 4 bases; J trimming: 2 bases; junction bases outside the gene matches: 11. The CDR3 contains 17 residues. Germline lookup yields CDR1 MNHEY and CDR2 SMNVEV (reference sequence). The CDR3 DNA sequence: TGTGCCAGCAGTTCTTCCCCGACAGGGAGAGGCAATCAGCCCCAGCATTTT. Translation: CASSSSPTGRGNQPQHF.

CDR3 sequence (DNA): TGCGCCAGCAGCTTAGGAGGGTGGAGCTCCTACAATGAGCAGTTCTTC. Amino acids: CASSLGGWSSYNEQFF. This chain links TRBV5-1 with TRBJ2-1, with D possibly being TRBD2 (6 bases). CDR3 length equals 16 residues. V lost 2 bases to trimming and J lost 0 bases, with 12 bases between them. Germline assignment: CDR1 SGHRS and CDR2 YFSETQ.